Below, 16 T cell receptor beta chains from the same sample are listed, as sequenced in a study of blood T cells in healthy people across ages. Then a second PCR, running about 6 to 12 cycles, was carried out with a sample-barcoded 5' primer and a J-beta primer mix. TCRdb used MiXCR to reprocess the 5' RACE reads, holding one entry per CDR3 protein. This sample has 850,000 to 950,000 distinct CDR3 sequences, with 29% found just once. Sequencing used blood. The receptors come from a woman of 80 years or more in good health.

The CDR3 protein is CSAQHSVTTDTQYF. DNA for the CDR3: TGCAGCGCCCAACACTCAGTGACCACAGATACGCAGTATTTT. The rearrangement uses TRBV29-1 and TRBJ2-3; D gene uncertain. CDR3 length equals 14 residues. CDR1 is SQVTM and CDR2 is ANQGSEA in the germline V gene. V lost 7 bases and J 2 bases, leaving 16 bases between the germline ends.

This chain joins TRBV29-1 and TRBJ2-5; perhaps TRBD2 as D (6 bases). Trimming took 1 base from V and 5 from J, leaving 11 bases between them. Per germline, CDR1 SQVTM and CDR2 ANQGSEA. CDR3 length: 13 residues. As DNA, the CDR3 is TGCAGCGTTGAAGGCCGGGGGAGCGAGACCCAGTACTTC. This sequence encodes CSVEGRGSETQYF. Full variable domain (rest looked up from reference TRBV29-1 and TRBJ2-5): SAVISQKPSRDICQRGTSLTIQCQVDSQVTMMFWYRQQPGQSLTLIATANQGSEATYESGFVIDKFPISRPNLTFSTLTVSNMSPEDSSIYLCSVEGRGSETQYFGPGTRLLVL.

Ten or more counts support this clonotype. This chain joins TRBV4-1 and TRBJ2-5; 8 nucleotides line up with TRBD2. Trimming removed 1 base from V and 3 bases from J; junction bases left unmatched: 1. CDR1 and CDR2 from the germline V gene are MGHRA and YSYEKL. There are 14 residues in the CDR3. In nucleotides, the CDR3 is TGCGCCAGCAGCCAAGTCGGGGGGGAAGAGACCCAGTACTTC. This gives the protein CASSQVGGEETQYF.

This clonotype has ten or more counts. The gene calls are TRBV24-1 and TRBJ2-1; D unresolved. Trimming took 0 bases from V and 12 from J, leaving 8 bases between them. CDR3 length equals 12 residues. Per germline, CDR1 KGHDR and CDR2 SFDVKD. Here the CDR3 reads CATSDLQRRQFF. The DNA for the CDR3 is TGTGCCACCAGTGATTTGCAAAGGAGGCAGTTCTTC.

This clonotype was detected ten times or more. V and J are TRBV4-2 and TRBJ1-2; 9 bases map to TRBD1. This CDR3 has 13 amino acids. Germline CDR1 is LGHNA and CDR2 is YNFKEQ. The trim removed 2 bases at V and 8 bases at J, leaving 3 bases unmatched. The CDR3, as DNA: TGTGCCAGCAGCCAATTGGGACAGGGAGGCTACACCTTC. It codes for CASSQLGQGGYTF.

This clonotype was recorded many times. The chain employs TRBV5-5 and TRBJ2-3; 9 nucleotides agree with TRBD2. CDR1 is SGHKS and CDR2 is YYEKEE in the germline V gene (reference sequence). J lost 3 bases, V lost 5 bases, and 7 bases had no gene match. The CDR3 covers 15 residues. This CDR3 is CASSVLAGSTDTQYF. In DNA form, the CDR3 reads TGTGCCAGCAGTGTCCTAGCGGGGAGTACAGATACGCAGTATTTT.

A word on this clonotype: This sequence may be a read error, since a much larger clone differs from it by one base. This chain links TRBV11-2 with TRBJ2-5; D not certain. Germline values: CDR1 SGHAT, CDR2 FQNNGV. The CDR3 sequence is 11 residues long. The CDR3 loop is CAGSFWETQYF. CDR3 coding DNA: TGTGCCGGCAGCTTTTGGGAGACCCAGTACTTC.

The chain has TRBV12-3 or TRBV12-4 and TRBJ2-4; 7 bases are shared with TRBD1. This CDR3 contains 15 residues. The junction had 11 bases not matched to a gene; V was cut back by 6 bases and J by 6 bases. The CDR3: CASRNRQGRGNIQYF. DNA of the CDR3: TGTGCCAGCAGAAACCGACAGGGACGGGGAAACATTCAGTACTTC.

The gene calls are TRBV3-1 and TRBJ2-1; D is undetermined. Germline values: CDR1 LGHDT, CDR2 YNNKEL (reference sequence). The length of the CDR3 is 12 residues. Trimming removed 4 bases from V and 8 bases from J, with 9 bases in between. The chain's CDR3 is CASSRVGHEQFF. The CDR3 DNA reads TGTGCCAGCAGCCGAGTGGGTCATGAGCAGTTCTTC.

CDR3 amino acids: CASRAGGHREKLFF. CDR3 DNA: TGTGCCAGCAGGGCGGGCGGGCATCGGGAAAAACTGTTTTTT. The V call is TRBV2, the J call TRBJ1-4; the D is unclear. CDR1 SNHLY and CDR2 FYNNEI come from the germline V gene. This CDR3 contains 14 residues. V lost 6 bases and J 8 bases, leaving 16 bases between the germline ends.

This clonotype came up many times. The gene calls are TRBV6-2 or TRBV6-3 and TRBJ2-3; D may be TRBD1 or TRBD2 (5 bases each). The germline CDR1 and CDR2 sequences are MNHEY and SVGEGT. CDR3 length equals 18 residues. V was shortened by 5 bases and J by 3 bases, with 24 bases between the two germline ends. The CDR3 DNA sequence: TGTGCCAGCAGTAAGGTCGGGGCGCTTCTAGGGGCTACAGATACGCAGTATTTT. Its protein product is CASSKVGALLGATDTQYF.

V and J are TRBV7-2 and TRBJ2-7; 8 positions match TRBD2. The CDR3 totals 17 residues. CDR1 and CDR2 (germline): SGHTA, FQGNSA. Trimming at V came to 4 bases and at J to 0 bases, leaving 11 bases not matched to a gene. The CDR3 DNA reads TGTGCCAGCAGCTCCCCGAATTTAGCGGGAAGCTCCTACGAGCAGTACTTC. Protein product: CASSSPNLAGSSYEQYF.

This chain uses TRBV11-2 with TRBJ2-6; 12 bases agree with TRBD2. Trimming removed 6 bases from V and 1 base from J; junction bases left unmatched: 7. The CDR3 loop spans 18 amino acids. Germline-derived CDR1 and CDR2 are SGHAT and FQNNGV. The CDR3 DNA follows: TGTGCCAGCAGTGGAGGACTAGCGGGGACATCTGGGGCCAACGTCCTGACTTTC. Translation gives CASSGGLAGTSGANVLTF.

This clonotype was seen more than once but under ten times. The chain uses TRBV4-1 and TRBJ1-1; 9 nucleotides align to TRBD1. Trimming removed 3 bases from V and 0 bases from J; junction bases left unmatched: 5. Germline V CDR1 and CDR2: MGHRA, YSYEKL. CDR3 size: 16 residues. The CDR3 DNA reads as TGCGCCAGCAGCCAGTACAGGGGGCGAGTGAACACTGAAGCTTTCTTT. Translating gives CASSQYRGRVNTEAFF.

The gene calls are TRBV12-3 or TRBV12-4 and TRBJ1-2; D is undetermined. The germline V and J ends were trimmed by 4 bases and 8 bases, with 11 bases remaining between them. This CDR3 contains 12 residues. The CDR3 protein is CASSSQTAGYTF. CDR3 coding DNA: TGTGCCAGCAGTTCCCAGACGGCAGGCTACACCTTC.

This clonotype was seen many times. The J gene is TRBJ2-1, the V gene TRBV2, with 9 nucleotides matching TRBD2. V trimming: 7 bases; J trimming: 5 bases; junction bases outside the gene matches: 12. The V gene's germline CDR1 is SNHLY and CDR2 FYNNEI. The CDR3 consists of 16 residues. The CDR3 nucleotides read TGTGCCAGCAAGTGGGGCGGGGGGGGATTGAACAATGAGCAGTTCTTC. This sequence encodes CASKWGGGGLNNEQFF.